The T cell receptor beta chain under discussion was sequenced for a study of beta chain features in type 1 diabetes. Study in general: Investigators examined around 98 million sorted cells across all samples.

This clone has just a few counts. Its antigen is still unknown. The germline gives CDR1 KGHSH, CDR2 LQKENI. The CDR3 consists of 16 residues. V was cut by 2 bases and J by 3 bases, with 17 bases left in between. Findings and caveats of the study: A potential influence of HLA type upon TCRB rearrangement remained unresolved herein. Within patients, naive, central memory and Treg TCRB repertoires seemed more similar than within healthy donors. Researchers report that Type 1 diabetes patients had moderately but significantly shorter TCRB CDR3s across all four CD4+ subsets. Whatever favoring of shorter templates PCR might show would apply equally to patients and controls.

The whole isolated RNA underwent reverse transcription, so sequencing captured expressed TCRB transcripts. TCRdb's copy holds only in-frame clones and misses some; the assay was immunoSEQ multiplex PCR. The data contain around 280,000 clones, approximately 16% of them singletons. Sequenced input: naive CD4+ T cells from blood. The chain is built from TRBV18 and TRBJ2-7; tentatively, D is TRBD1 (6 bases). This clonotype originated in a man between 18 and 29 years old with type 1 diabetes. The CDR3 protein is CASSPLGSGAVYEQYF. The CDR3 DNA reads TGTGCCAGCTCACCATTAGGGTCAGGGGCTGTCTACGAGCAGTACTTC.